This TCR beta chain was obtained from a study of T cells in Graves' hyperthyroidism and ophthalmopathy. The investigators amplified TCR beta CDR3 regions from RNA transcripts. The study used the HTBI primer set for a first-round RT-PCR of the TCR CDR3. TCRdb analysed the multiplex PCR reads with MiXCR anew, one entry per CDR3 protein. This sample has approximately 600,000 distinct CDR3 sequences, with 20% to 25% found just once. With duration under 3 months, ophthalmopathy was active: Clinical Activity Score at least 3, NOSPECS at least 4. The study's findings and limits: Median prediction lead before ophthalmopathy onset was 5 to 7.5 months with the model.

Regarding this clonotype: Its antigen is still unknown.

Sequencing was done on a sample of blood. This clonotype was sampled from a young man with Graves' ophthalmopathy.

CDR3 sequence reads: CASSPPSGRANNEQFF. Written as DNA, the CDR3 is TGTGCCAGCTCCCCGCCTAGCGGGAGGGCGAACAATGAGCAGTTCTTC. The rearrangement links TRBV18 to TRBJ2-1, with 12 bases lining up with TRBD2. Per germline, CDR1 KGHSH and CDR2 LQKENI. V was pared by 6 bases and J by 5 bases, with 8 bases of the junction left unmatched. This CDR3 has 16 residues. Complete variable domain (other parts from reference TRBV18 and TRBJ2-1): NAGVMQNPRHLVRRRGQEARLRCSPMKGHSHVYWYRQLPEEGLKFMVYLQKENIIDESGMPKERFSAEFPKEGPSILRIQQVVRGDSAAYFCASSPPSGRANNEQFFGPGTRLTVL.